This TCR beta chain was captured in a study of regulatory T cells in long-lasting Graves disease. Comments on this clonotype: Its antigen is unknown.

The time point here: persistent/refractory GD, antithyroid drugs over 5 years with positive TRAb. Isolated PBMC RNA provided the starting material for the TCR library. Study outcomes and limitations: Patients whose Graves' disease persisted exhibited lower TCR diversity than those newly diagnosed.

TCR beta libraries were built with iRepertoire HTBI primers and Arm-PCR of CDR3 regions. Via MiXCR, TCRdb re-called the multiplex PCR reads, giving one row per CDR3 protein. This table has 500,000 to 700,000 distinct CDR3 sequences, about 30% appearing once. The CDR3 loop spans 15 amino acids. The V end was cut by 5 bases, the J end by 4 bases, with 17 bases between. From germline, CDR1 is MNHEY and CDR2 SVGEGT. The sequencing used peripheral blood mononuclear cells (PBMCs), collected when the disease was refractory, from a patient treated with antithyroid drugs. The receptor was derived from a female donor with Graves disease. The chain links TRBV6-2 or TRBV6-3 to TRBJ1-1; D not certain. The CDR3 sequence: CASSEVGVVGTEAFF. In DNA form, the CDR3 reads TGTGCCAGCAGTGAAGTTGGGGTCGTCGGCACTGAAGCTTTCTTT.